This TCR beta chain was sequenced for a study of T cells expressing NK-cell markers (dated by TCRdb to 2020 to 2021). Study-wide context: TCR beta-chain repertoires were profiled in sorted CD3+CD56+NKG2C+, CD3+CD56+NKG2C- and CD3+CD56-NKG2C+ T-cell subsets from several donors. Most of the eight sequenced donors were HCMV-seropositive and one was HCMV-seronegative. The study sequenced eight donors, all healthy volunteers chosen at random: three men and five women. Libraries were sequenced as 2 x 150 bp reads on Illumina HiSeq 2000/2500, MiSeq or NextSeq. Overall results and qualifications from the work: Those dominant clonotypes were again the most abundant among CD3+CD56-NKG2C+ cells in a handful of donors, at about 28.3-60.1%. In more than five donors, the dominant CD3+CD56+NKG2C+ clonotypes were found to rank among the top 10 CD8+ clonotypes and to make up about 1.0-8% of CD8+ T cells. It remained unclear whether the expanded NKG2C-expressing T cell clones were specific for HCMV antigens.

The CDR3 spans 14 residues, from the cysteine through the phenylalanine. No DNA accompanies this entry. In the case of this clonotype: Its antigen is not yet known.

HCMV-specific IgG was detected in serum with a commercial ELISA kit to determine HCMV serostatus. Ficoll density gradient centrifugation was used to isolate peripheral blood mononuclear cells from blood. Data came from an Illumina HiSeq 2000. The TCR beta cDNA libraries were made using 5'RACE template switching, a step that added both a universal primer site and unique molecular identifiers. Synthesis of cDNA was primed from the TCR beta constant segment and was followed by two consecutive PCR amplification steps. Processing in the source paper ran as follows. MIGEC handled demultiplexing of the reads and grouping by UMI, while MiTCR was used to assemble and quantify clonotypes. To exclude erroneous sequences, any TCR cDNA sequence not supported by at least two reads was discarded. The tcR package was used for downstream repertoire analysis, with clonotypes matched between fractions based on CDR3 nucleotide sequence plus V segment. Antigen specificity was annotated against VDJdb with VDJmatch, allowing one amino acid substitution in CDR3. The reads underwent TCRdb reprocessing, giving one record for each CDR3 protein sequence and no DNA. It is TCRdb's table, rather than the study itself, that gives the V and J calls and clone size. This sample's clone table shows 550,000 to 600,000 distinct CDR3 sequences. The ten largest clones take up roughly 3.4% of the sample.

The sequenced sample was blood T cells: a sorted CD56 or NKG2C T cell subset, CD4+ or CD8+ T cells, or bulk PBMC T cells (not recorded which). Recombination joined TRBV12-3 or TRBV12-4 with TRBJ1-6; TCRdb outputs TRBD1, but without DNA this stays unchecked. The TCR sequence derives from a man younger than 35 in good health. Donor details come from another sample of the same person, matched by shared clones. CDR3 sequence: CASSPGTVNSPLHF.